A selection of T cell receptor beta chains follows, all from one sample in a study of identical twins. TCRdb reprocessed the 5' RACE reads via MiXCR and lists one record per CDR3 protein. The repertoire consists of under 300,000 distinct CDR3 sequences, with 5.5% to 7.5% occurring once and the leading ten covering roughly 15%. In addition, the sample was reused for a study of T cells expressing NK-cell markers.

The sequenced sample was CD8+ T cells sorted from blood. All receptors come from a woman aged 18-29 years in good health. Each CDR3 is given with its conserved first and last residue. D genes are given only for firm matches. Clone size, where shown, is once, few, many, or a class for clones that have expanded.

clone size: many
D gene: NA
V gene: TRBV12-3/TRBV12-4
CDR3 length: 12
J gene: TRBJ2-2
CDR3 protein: CASSFRPGELFF
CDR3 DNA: TGTGCCAGCAGTTTTCGTCCCGGGGAGCTGTTTTTT

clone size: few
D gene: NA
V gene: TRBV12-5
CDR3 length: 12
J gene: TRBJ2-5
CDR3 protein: CASGIQLETQYF
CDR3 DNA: TGTGCTAGTGGTATCCAGTTGGAGACCCAGTACTTC

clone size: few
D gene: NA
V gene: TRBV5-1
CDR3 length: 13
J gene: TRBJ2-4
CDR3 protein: CASRGGLQNIQYF
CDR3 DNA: TGCGCCAGCAGAGGGGGTTTGCAAAACATTCAGTACTTC

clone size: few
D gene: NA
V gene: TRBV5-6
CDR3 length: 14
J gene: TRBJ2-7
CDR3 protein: CASSGGPHIDEQYF
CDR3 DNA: TGTGCCAGCAGTGGGGGACCCCACATTGACGAGCAGTACTTC

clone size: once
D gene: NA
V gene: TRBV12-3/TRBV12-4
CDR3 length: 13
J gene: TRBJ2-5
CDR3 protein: CASSFWGQETQYF
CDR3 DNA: TGTGCCAGCAGTTTCTGGGGGCAAGAGACCCAGTACTTC

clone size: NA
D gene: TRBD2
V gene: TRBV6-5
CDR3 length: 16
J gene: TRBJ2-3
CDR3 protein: CASSFTSGGLTDTQYF
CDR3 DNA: TGTGCCAGCAGTTTTACTAGCGGGGGACTCACAGATACGCAGTATTTT

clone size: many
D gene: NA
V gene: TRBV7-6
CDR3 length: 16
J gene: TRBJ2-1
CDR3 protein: CASSLVRSGGWSGQFF
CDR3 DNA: TGTGCCAGCAGCTTAGTCCGAAGTGGGGGCTGGTCGGGGCAGTTCTTC

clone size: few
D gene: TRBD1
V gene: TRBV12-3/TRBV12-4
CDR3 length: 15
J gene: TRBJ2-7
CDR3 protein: CASSLSLEGAYEQYF
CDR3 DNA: TGTGCCAGCAGTTTAAGCTTAGAGGGGGCATACGAGCAGTACTTC

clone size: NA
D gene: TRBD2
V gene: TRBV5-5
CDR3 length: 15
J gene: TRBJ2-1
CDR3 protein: CASSPWAGAVGEQFF
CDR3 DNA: TGTGCCAGCAGCCCATGGGCGGGAGCGGTTGGGGAGCAGTTCTTC

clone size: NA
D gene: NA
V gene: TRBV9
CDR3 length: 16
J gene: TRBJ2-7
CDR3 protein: CASSAFPMGPSYEQYF
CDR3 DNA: TGTGCCAGCAGCGCCTTCCCCATGGGCCCCTCCTACGAGCAGTACTTC

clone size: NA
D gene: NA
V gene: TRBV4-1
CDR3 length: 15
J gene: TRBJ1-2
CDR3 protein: CASSQGETGVYGYTF
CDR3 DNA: TGCGCCAGCAGCCAAGGGGAGACAGGAGTCTATGGCTACACCTTC

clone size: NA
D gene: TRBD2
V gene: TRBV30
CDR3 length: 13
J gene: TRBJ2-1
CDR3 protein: CAWEREGRDEQFF
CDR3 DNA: TGTGCCTGGGAGCGGGAGGGCCGTGATGAGCAGTTCTTC

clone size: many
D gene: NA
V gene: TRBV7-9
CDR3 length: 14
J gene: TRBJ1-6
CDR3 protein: CASSLVATDSPLHF
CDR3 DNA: TGTGCCAGCAGCTTAGTAGCCACCGATTCACCCCTCCACTTT

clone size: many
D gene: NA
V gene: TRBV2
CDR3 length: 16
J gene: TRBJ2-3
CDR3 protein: CASSEGSGTFTDTQYF
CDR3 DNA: TGTGCCAGCAGTGAAGGGTCAGGGACGTTCACAGATACGCAGTATTTT

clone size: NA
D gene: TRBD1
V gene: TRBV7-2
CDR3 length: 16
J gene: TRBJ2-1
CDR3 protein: CASSWRDRAVYNEQFF
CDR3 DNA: TGTGCCAGCAGCTGGAGAGACAGGGCGGTCTACAATGAGCAGTTCTTC

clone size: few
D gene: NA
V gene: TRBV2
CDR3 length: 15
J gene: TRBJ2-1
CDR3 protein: CASSEVPGTSVEQFF
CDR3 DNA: TGTGCCAGCAGTGAAGTTCCAGGGACCTCCGTGGAGCAGTTCTTC

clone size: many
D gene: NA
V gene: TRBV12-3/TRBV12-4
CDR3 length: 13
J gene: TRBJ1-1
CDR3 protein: CASSSPLNTEAFF
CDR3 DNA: TGTGCCAGCAGTAGCCCCCTGAACACTGAAGCTTTCTTT

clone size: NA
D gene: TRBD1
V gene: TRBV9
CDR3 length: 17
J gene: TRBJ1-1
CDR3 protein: CASSLGQGFIMNTEAFF
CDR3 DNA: TGTGCCAGCAGTCTCGGACAGGGATTTATCATGAACACTGAAGCTTTCTTT

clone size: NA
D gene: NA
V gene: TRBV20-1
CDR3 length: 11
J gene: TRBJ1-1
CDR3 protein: CSASYYTEAFF
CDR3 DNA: TGCAGTGCTTCCTACTACACTGAAGCTTTCTTT

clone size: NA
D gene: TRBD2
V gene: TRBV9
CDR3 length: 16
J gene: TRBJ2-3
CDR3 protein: CASSVAGGARTDTQYF
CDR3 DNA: TGTGCCAGCAGCGTAGCCGGGGGGGCAAGAACAGATACGCAGTATTTT

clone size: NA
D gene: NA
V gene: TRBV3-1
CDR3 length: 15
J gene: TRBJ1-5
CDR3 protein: CASSQDLEDPWAQHF
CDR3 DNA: TGTGCCAGCAGCCAAGATCTGGAGGACCCTTGGGCCCAGCATTTT

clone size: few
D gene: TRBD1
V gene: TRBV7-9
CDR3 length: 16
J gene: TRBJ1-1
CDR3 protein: CASSLGRDRGHTEAFF
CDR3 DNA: TGTGCCAGCAGCTTAGGAAGGGACAGGGGCCACACTGAAGCTTTCTTT

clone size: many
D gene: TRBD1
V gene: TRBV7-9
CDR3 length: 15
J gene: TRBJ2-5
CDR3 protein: CASSPGQGTLETQYF
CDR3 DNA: TGTGCCAGCTCCCCGGGACAGGGGACCTTAGAGACCCAGTACTTC

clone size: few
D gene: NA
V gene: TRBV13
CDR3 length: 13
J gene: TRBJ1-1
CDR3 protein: CASTQEVNTEAFF
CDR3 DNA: TGTGCCAGCACCCAGGAGGTAAACACTGAAGCTTTCTTT

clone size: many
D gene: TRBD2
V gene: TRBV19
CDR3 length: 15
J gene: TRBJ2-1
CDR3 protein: CASRITGTSGNEQFF
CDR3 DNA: TGTGCCAGTAGAATTACCGGGACTAGCGGCAATGAGCAGTTCTTC

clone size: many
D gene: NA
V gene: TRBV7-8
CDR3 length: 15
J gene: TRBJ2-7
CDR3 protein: CASSLFQGPSREQYF
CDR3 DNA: TGTGCCAGCAGCTTATTTCAGGGGCCCTCGCGGGAGCAGTACTTC

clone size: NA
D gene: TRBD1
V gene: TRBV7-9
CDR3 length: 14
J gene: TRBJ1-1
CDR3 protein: CASRLGTGNTEAFF
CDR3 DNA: TGTGCCAGCAGACTGGGGACAGGGAACACTGAAGCTTTCTTT

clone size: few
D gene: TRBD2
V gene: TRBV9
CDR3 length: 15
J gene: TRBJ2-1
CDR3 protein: CASSVVSGSFDEQFF
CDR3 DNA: TGTGCCAGCAGCGTAGTTAGCGGGAGTTTCGATGAGCAGTTCTTC

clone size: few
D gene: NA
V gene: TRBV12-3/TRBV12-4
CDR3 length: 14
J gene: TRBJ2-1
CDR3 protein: CASSLGVPYNEQFF
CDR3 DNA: TGTGCCAGCAGTTTGGGGGTCCCGTACAATGAGCAGTTCTTC

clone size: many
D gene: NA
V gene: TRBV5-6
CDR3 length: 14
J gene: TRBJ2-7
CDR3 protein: CASSLYYRSNEQYF
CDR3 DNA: TGTGCCAGCAGCTTGTACTACAGGTCGAACGAGCAGTACTTC

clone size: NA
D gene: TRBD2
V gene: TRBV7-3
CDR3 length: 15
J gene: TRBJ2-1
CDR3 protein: CASSQTGTSGTEQFF
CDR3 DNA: TGTGCCAGCAGCCAAACCGGGACTAGCGGTACTGAGCAGTTCTTC

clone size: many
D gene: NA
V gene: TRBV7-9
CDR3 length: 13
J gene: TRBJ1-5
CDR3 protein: CASSFGGSQPQHF
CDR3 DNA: TGTGCCAGCAGCTTTGGGGGGAGTCAGCCCCAGCATTTT

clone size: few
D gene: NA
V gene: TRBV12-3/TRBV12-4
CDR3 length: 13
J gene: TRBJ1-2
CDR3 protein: CASSWRTGYGYTF
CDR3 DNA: TGTGCCAGCAGTTGGCGGACGGGATATGGCTACACCTTC

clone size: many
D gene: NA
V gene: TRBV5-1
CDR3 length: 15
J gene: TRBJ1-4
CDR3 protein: CASSFGRYSIGKLFF
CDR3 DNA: TGCGCCAGCAGCTTCGGCAGGTATTCGATCGGAAAACTGTTTTTT

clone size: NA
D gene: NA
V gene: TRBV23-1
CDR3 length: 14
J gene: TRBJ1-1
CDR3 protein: CASSERQTNTEAFF
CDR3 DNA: TGCGCCAGCAGTGAGAGACAGACGAACACTGAAGCTTTCTTT

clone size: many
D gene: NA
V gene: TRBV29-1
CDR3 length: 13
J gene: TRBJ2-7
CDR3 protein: CSVEGQETYEQYF
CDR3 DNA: TGCAGCGTTGAAGGACAGGAAACCTACGAGCAGTACTTC

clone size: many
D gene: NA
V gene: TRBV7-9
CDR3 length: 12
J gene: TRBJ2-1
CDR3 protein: CASSLAVDRQFF
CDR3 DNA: TGTGCCAGCAGCTTAGCCGTGGACAGGCAGTTCTTC